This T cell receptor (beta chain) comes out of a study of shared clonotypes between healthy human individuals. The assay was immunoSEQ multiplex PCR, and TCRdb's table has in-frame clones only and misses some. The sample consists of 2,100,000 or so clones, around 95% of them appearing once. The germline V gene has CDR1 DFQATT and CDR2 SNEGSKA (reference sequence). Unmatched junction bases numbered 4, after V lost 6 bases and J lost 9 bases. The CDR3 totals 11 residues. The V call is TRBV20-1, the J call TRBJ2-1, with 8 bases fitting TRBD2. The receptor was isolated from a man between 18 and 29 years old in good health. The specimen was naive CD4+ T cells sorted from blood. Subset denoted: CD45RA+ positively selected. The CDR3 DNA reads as TGCAGTGCCGCAGCGGGAGTTGAGCAGTTCTTC. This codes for CSAAAGVEQFF.